Reported below is one T cell receptor beta chain. This record comes from a study of blood T cell repertoires in COVID-19. As for the study in general: Acute-phase and convalescent COVID-19 samples originated in the United States, Italy and Spain.

V was clipped by 5 bases and J by 2 bases, with 10 bases between them. The CDR3 extends over 14 amino acids. Germline lookup yields CDR1 SGHNT and CDR2 YENEEA. Sequencing used immunoSEQ multiplex PCR; TCRdb keeps in-frame clones, though not all of them. The sample has roughly 100,000 clones, about 77% seen once. The chain joins TRBV11-3 to TRBJ1-5; D is uncertain. The origin of this receptor is a woman of 80 years or more with acute or convalescent COVID-19. The sample was peripheral blood. CDR3: CASSPPRGNQPQHF. The CDR3 DNA reads as TGTGCCAGCAGCCCCCCCCGAGGCAATCAGCCCCAGCATTTT.